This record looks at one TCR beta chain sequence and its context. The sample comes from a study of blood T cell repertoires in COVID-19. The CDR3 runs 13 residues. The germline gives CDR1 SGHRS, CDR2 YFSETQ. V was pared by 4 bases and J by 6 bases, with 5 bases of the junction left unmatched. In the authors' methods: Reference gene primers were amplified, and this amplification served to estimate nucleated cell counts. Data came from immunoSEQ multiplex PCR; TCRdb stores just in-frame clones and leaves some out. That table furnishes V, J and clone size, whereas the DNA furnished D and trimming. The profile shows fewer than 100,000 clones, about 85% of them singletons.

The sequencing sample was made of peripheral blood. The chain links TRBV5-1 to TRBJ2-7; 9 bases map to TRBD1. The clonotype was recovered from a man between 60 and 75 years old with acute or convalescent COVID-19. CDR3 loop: CASSRDRVGEQYF. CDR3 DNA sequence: TGCGCCAGCAGCAGGGACAGGGTGGGCGAGCAGTACTTC. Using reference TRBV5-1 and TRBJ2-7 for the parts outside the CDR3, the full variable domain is KAGVTQTPRYLIKTRGQQVTLSCSPISGHRSVSWYQQTPGQGLQFLFEYFSETQRNKGNFPGRFSGRQFSNSRSEMNVSTLELGDSALYLCASSRDRVGEQYFGPGTRLTVT.